Listed below are T cell receptor beta chains from one sample, sequenced in a study of response to subunit inactivated influenza vaccine. MiXCR, applied by TCRdb to the RT-PCR reads, yields one record per CDR3 protein. Of about 150,000 distinct CDR3 sequences in the sample, approximately 11% were seen once. This specimen was CD8+ T cells sorted from PBMCs, taken roughly 24 months after vaccination. The source is a man aged 50 to 75 who received an inactivated influenza vaccine. CDR3s include the opening cysteine and the closing phenylalanine or tryptophan. A D gene is named only where the DNA matches it firmly. The listing skips clone size in some rows; elsewhere it reads once, few, many or a size class.

clone size | J gene | V gene | D gene | CDR3 protein | CDR3 DNA
few | TRBJ2-1 | TRBV4-1 | - | CASSQEGSLYNEQFF | TGCGCCAGCAGCCAAGAAGGTAGCCTCTACAATGAGCAGTTCTTC
- | TRBJ2-7 | TRBV21-1 | - | CASSKGTGPSSYEQYF | TGTGCCAGCAGCAAGGGAACAGGTCCCTCCTCCTACGAGCAGTACTTC
many | TRBJ1-4 | TRBV7-9 | - | CASSPGPINEKLFF | TGTGCCAGCAGCCCGGGACCGATTAATGAAAAACTGTTTTTT
few | TRBJ2-5 | TRBV12-3/TRBV12-4 | TRBD1 | CASSQDRAQETQYF | TGTGCCAGCAGTCAAGACAGGGCACAAGAGACCCAGTACTTC
- | TRBJ2-1 | TRBV29-1 | - | CSVVVGSYNEQFF | TGCAGCGTTGTCGTCGGCTCCTACAATGAGCAGTTCTTC
- | TRBJ2-7 | TRBV5-4 | TRBD2 | CASSPGTSIYEQYF | TGTGCCAGCAGCCCCGGGACTAGCATATACGAGCAGTACTTC
- | TRBJ2-5 | TRBV29-1 | - | CSVEEEGQFETQYF | TGCAGCGTTGAAGAGGAAGGCCAATTTGAGACCCAGTACTTC
few | TRBJ2-7 | TRBV5-1 | TRBD1 | CASGWGPGQVAYEQYF | TGCGCCAGCGGATGGGGACCGGGACAGGTGGCCTACGAGCAGTACTTC
few | TRBJ1-2 | TRBV9 | - | CASSVDRSEANYGYTF | TGTGCCAGCAGCGTAGATCGCTCTGAAGCTAACTATGGCTACACCTTC
- | TRBJ2-1 | TRBV5-6 | TRBD2 | CASSYGGAYEQFF | TGTGCCAGCAGCTACGGGGGGGCCTATGAGCAGTTCTTC
- | TRBJ2-3 | TRBV15 | - | CATSREGPADTQYF | TGTGCCACCAGCAGAGAAGGTCCGGCAGATACGCAGTATTTT
few | TRBJ2-3 | TRBV3-1 | TRBD2 | CASSHLAGSDTQYF | TGTGCCAGCAGCCATTTAGCGGGGTCGGATACGCAGTATTTT
- | TRBJ2-7 | TRBV27 | - | CASSLFAASSYEQYF | TGTGCCAGCAGTTTATTTGCGGCTAGCTCCTACGAGCAGTACTTC
many | TRBJ2-7 | TRBV28 | - | CASSLPGLGAYEQYF | TGTGCCAGCAGTTTACCGGGCCTCGGCGCCTACGAGCAGTACTTC
few | TRBJ2-3 | TRBV27 | TRBD2 | CASSFLSGAHTDTQYF | TGTGCCAGCAGTTTCCTTAGCGGGGCCCACACAGATACGCAGTATTTT
- | TRBJ2-3 | TRBV6-5 | - | CASSYAGTQYF | TGTGCCAGCAGTTACGCTGGGACGCAGTATTTT
- | TRBJ1-5 | TRBV4-2 | - | CASSQEETGGGQPQHF | TGTGCCAGCAGCCAAGAAGAGACAGGCGGTGGTCAGCCCCAGCATTTT
- | TRBJ2-1 | TRBV20-1 | - | CSASRDFYNEQFF | TGCAGTGCTAGTCGGGACTTCTACAATGAGCAGTTCTTC
- | TRBJ2-3 | TRBV4-2 | - | CASSQDDVIGPGGDTQYF | TGTGCCAGCAGCCAAGATGATGTGATTGGGCCCGGGGGAGATACGCAGTATTTT
many | TRBJ2-2 | TRBV5-1 | - | CASAGGLNTGELFF | TGCGCCAGCGCGGGTGGTTTGAACACCGGGGAGCTGTTTTTT
- | TRBJ2-3 | TRBV5-6 | TRBD1 | CASSLLTGRTDTQYF | TGTGCCAGCAGCTTGTTGACAGGGAGAACAGATACGCAGTATTTT
- | TRBJ1-1 | TRBV6-9 | - | CASTPGRRGSTEAFF | TGTGCCAGCACCCCGGGGAGGAGAGGGTCCACTGAAGCTTTCTTT
- | TRBJ2-1 | TRBV4-3 | TRBD2 | CASSQDRVRTSGSNEQFF | TGCGCCAGCAGCCAAGATAGGGTTAGGACTAGCGGGAGTAATGAGCAGTTCTTC
few | TRBJ2-1 | TRBV7-3 | TRBD2 | CASSYRLAGYNEQFF | TGTGCCAGCAGCTACCGACTAGCTGGATACAATGAGCAGTTCTTC
- | TRBJ2-3 | TRBV5-1 | - | CASSPPGGGTDTQYF | TGCGCCAGCAGCCCCCCAGGGGGAGGGACAGATACGCAGTATTTT
- | TRBJ2-7 | TRBV5-1 | - | CASSLEGVKRYF | TGCGCCAGCAGCTTGGAAGGGGTCAAGCGGTACTTC
- | TRBJ2-2 | TRBV5-6 | TRBD2 | CASSFVGLAENTGELFF | TGTGCCAGCAGCTTTGTCGGACTAGCGGAGAACACCGGGGAGCTGTTTTTT
many | TRBJ1-4 | TRBV25-1 | - | CASSVFGETTNEKLFF | TGTGCCAGCAGTGTGTTTGGGGAAACAACTAATGAAAAACTGTTTTTT
- | TRBJ2-5 | TRBV15 | TRBD2 | CATSRERMREGGYETQYF | TGTGCCACCAGCAGAGAACGGATGCGGGAGGGCGGGTATGAGACCCAGTACTTC
- | TRBJ2-7 | TRBV10-3 | TRBD1 | CAITSLGPGQTYEQYF | TGTGCCATCACTTCACTCGGGCCGGGACAGACCTACGAGCAGTACTTC
- | TRBJ1-2 | TRBV27 | - | CASSFQKNYGYTF | TGTGCCAGCAGTTTTCAGAAAAACTATGGCTACACCTTC
once | TRBJ2-7 | TRBV9 | - | CASSPDEPYEQYF | TGTGCCAGCAGCCCGGATGAGCCCTACGAGCAGTACTTC
many | TRBJ2-7 | TRBV29-1 | TRBD1 | CSVGDRLSYEQYF | TGCAGCGTTGGGGACAGGCTATCCTACGAGCAGTACTTC
- | TRBJ2-1 | TRBV9 | TRBD2 | CASSVGASGLLYNEQFF | TGTGCCAGCAGCGTAGGGGCTAGCGGGCTCTTGTACAATGAGCAGTTCTTC
few | TRBJ1-2 | TRBV3-1 | - | CASSQVLRDTHHNYGYTF | TGTGCCAGCAGCCAAGTGTTAAGGGATACCCACCATAACTATGGCTACACCTTC
- | TRBJ2-3 | TRBV6-2/TRBV6-3 | TRBD2 | CASSYVLAVATDTQYF | TGTGCCAGCAGTTACGTCCTAGCGGTTGCCACAGATACGCAGTATTTT
many | TRBJ2-5 | TRBV12-3/TRBV12-4 | - | CASSPGGTLGKETQYF | TGTGCCAGCAGCCCAGGGGGGACACTTGGAAAAGAGACCCAGTACTTC
- | TRBJ2-3 | TRBV15 | - | CATSRTGRQAGTDTQYF | TGTGCCACCAGCAGGACCGGACGGCAAGCTGGCACAGATACGCAGTATTTT
many | TRBJ1-2 | TRBV7-9 | - | CASSSVDGPLYGYTF | TGTGCCAGCAGTTCGGTCGACGGGCCACTTTATGGCTACACCTTC
- | TRBJ1-2 | TRBV4-1 | - | CASSQASLGGDGYTF | TGCGCCAGCAGCCAAGCGAGTTTGGGTGGAGATGGCTACACCTTC
- | TRBJ1-5 | TRBV12-3/TRBV12-4 | - | CASSPVGQPQHF | TGTGCCAGCAGCCCCGTCGGTCAGCCCCAGCATTTT
- | TRBJ1-5 | TRBV2 | TRBD1 | CASKGTGNQPQHF | TGTGCCAGCAAAGGGACAGGCAATCAGCCCCAGCATTTT
few | TRBJ2-1 | TRBV29-1 | - | CSPKVGLEQFF | TGCAGCCCAAAGGTGGGTCTTGAGCAGTTCTTC
- | TRBJ2-2 | TRBV9 | - | CASSVARTGGSTGELFF | TGTGCCAGCAGCGTAGCGAGGACAGGCGGGAGCACCGGGGAGCTGTTTTTT
- | TRBJ2-3 | TRBV7-9 | - | CASSNTRELDTQYF | TGTGCCAGCAGCAATACCCGGGAATTAGATACGCAGTATTTT
many | TRBJ2-3 | TRBV4-3 | - | CASSMGEGTDTQYF | TGCGCCAGCAGCATGGGCGAGGGCACAGATACGCAGTATTTT
- | TRBJ1-5 | TRBV4-2 | - | CASSQDGGSNQLQHF | TGTGCCAGCAGCCAAGATGGCGGATCCAATCAGCTCCAGCATTTT
- | TRBJ2-2 | TRBV6-5 | TRBD1 | CASSWTGGNTGELFF | TGTGCCAGCAGTTGGACAGGGGGGAACACCGGGGAGCTGTTTTTT
few | TRBJ2-1 | TRBV29-1 | - | CSHGGEMDNEQFF | TGCAGCCACGGGGGCGAGATGGACAATGAGCAGTTCTTC
- | TRBJ2-1 | TRBV6-1 | TRBD2 | CASSRGGDNEQFF | TGTGCCAGCAGTCGGGGGGGGGACAATGAGCAGTTCTTC
few | TRBJ2-2 | TRBV6-1 | TRBD1 | CASSEPGGNFGELFF | TGTGCCAGCAGTGAACCAGGGGGCAATTTCGGGGAGCTGTTTTTT
few | TRBJ2-2 | TRBV6-2/TRBV6-3 | - | CASTWRNTGELFF | TGTGCCAGCACCTGGAGGAACACCGGGGAGCTGTTTTTT
many | TRBJ2-5 | TRBV7-8 | - | CASSLGEGAETQYF | TGTGCCAGCAGCTTAGGGGAGGGGGCAGAGACCCAGTACTTC
few | TRBJ2-5 | TRBV9 | - | CASSPPSGETQYF | TGTGCCAGCAGCCCTCCGTCCGGAGAGACCCAGTACTTC
few | TRBJ2-1 | TRBV27 | - | CASSSGDLSYNEQFF | TGTGCCAGCAGCTCGGGGGACCTCTCCTACAATGAGCAGTTCTTC